The T cell receptor (beta chain) described here comes from a study of brain metastases from non-small cell lung cancer. Study-level findings and limits: Compared with primary tumors, brain metastases showed less T-cell infiltration.

Remarks on this clone: Its antigen is unidentified.

This CDR3 has 16 amino acids. TCRdb's table, derived via immunoSEQ multiplex PCR, lists solely in-frame clones and lacks some. Among approximately 3,000 clones listed, almost 90% were seen once. The chain employs TRBV21-1 and TRBJ1-3. TRBV21-1 is tagged as a pseudogene. The sequence derives from a donor aged 40 or over with non-small cell lung cancer. Sequenced: primary lung tumor tissue. CDR3 DNA sequence: TGTGCCAGCATTCCACTCAGACAGCGGACGAAAAACACCATATATTTT. It yields the protein CASIPLRQRTKNTIYF.